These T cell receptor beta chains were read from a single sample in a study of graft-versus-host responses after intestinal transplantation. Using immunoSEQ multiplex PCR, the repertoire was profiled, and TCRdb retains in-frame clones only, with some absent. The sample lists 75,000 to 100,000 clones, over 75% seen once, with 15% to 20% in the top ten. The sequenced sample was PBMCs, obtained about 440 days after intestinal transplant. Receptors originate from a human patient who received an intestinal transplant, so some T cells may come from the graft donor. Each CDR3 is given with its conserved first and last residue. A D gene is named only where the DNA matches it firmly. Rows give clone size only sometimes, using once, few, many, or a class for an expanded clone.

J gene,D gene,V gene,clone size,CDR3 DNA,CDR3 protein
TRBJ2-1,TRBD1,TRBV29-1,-,TGCAGCGTTGATGGGAGACAGGGCCTCTCCAGCTCCTACAATGAGCAGTTCTTC,CSVDGRQGLSSSYNEQFF
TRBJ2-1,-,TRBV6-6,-,TGTGCCAGCACCGGGGGCCCCACCGACAATGAGCAGTTCTTC,CASTGGPTDNEQFF
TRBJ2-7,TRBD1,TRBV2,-,TGTGCCAGCAGTGATTATAGGGACAGGTCGTACGAGCAGTACTTC,CASSDYRDRSYEQYF
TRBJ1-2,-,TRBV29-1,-,TGCAGCGTGGGGACGGGATATACCGACTATGGCTACACCTTC,CSVGTGYTDYGYTF
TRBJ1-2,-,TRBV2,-,TGTGCCAGCATGCGGGAGGTCCCCTATGGCTACACCTTC,CASMREVPYGYTF
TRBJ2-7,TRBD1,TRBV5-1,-,TGCGCCAGCAGCGCAACGACAGGGCCCGGCGAGCAGTACTTC,CASSATTGPGEQYF
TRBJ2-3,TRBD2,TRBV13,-,TGTGCCAGCAGCTCATCCCCAGCGGGGGCAGATACGCAGTATTTT,CASSSSPAGADTQYF
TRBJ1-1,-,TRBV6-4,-,TGTGCCAGCAGTGACAGGGAGAACACTGAAGCTTTCTTT,CASSDRENTEAFF
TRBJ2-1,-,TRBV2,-,TGTGCCAGCTTTTTGTCCGGGGGCCCCTACAATGAGCAGTTCTTC,CASFLSGGPYNEQFF
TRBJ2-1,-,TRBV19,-,TGTGCCGTGGGGACGGTTGAGCAGTTCTTC,CAVGTVEQFF
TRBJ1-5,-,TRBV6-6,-,TGTGCCAGCAACCTTGGGAATCAGCCCCAGCATTTT,CASNLGNQPQHF
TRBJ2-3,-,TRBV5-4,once,TGTGCCAGCAGCTTGTTGTTGGGGGCAGATACGCAGTATTTT,CASSLLLGADTQYF
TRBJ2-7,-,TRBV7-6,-,TGTGCCAGCAGCGGGGGCTATGGTTTGGAGCAGTACTTC,CASSGGYGLEQYF
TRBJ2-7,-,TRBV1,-,TGCACCAGCAGCCAAGCGGGACAGAGCTCCTACGAGCAGTACTTC,CTSSQAGQSSYEQYF
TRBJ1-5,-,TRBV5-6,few,TGTGCCAGCAGCTTGGGGTATCAGCCCCAGCATTTT,CASSLGYQPQHF